This entry concerns a single T cell receptor (beta chain). Assay: immunoSEQ multiplex PCR; the TCRdb copy retains only in-frame clones and omits some. The profile shows roughly 500,000 clones, about 84% of them singletons. The CDR3 sequence is 16 residues long. Looked up from germline, CDR1 is MGHRA and CDR2 is YSYEKL. V lost 0 bases, J lost 4 bases, and 15 bases lay in between. The data were obtained in a study of shared T cell receptors in the human thymus. The sample also formed part of further work on human thymus T cells. From that paper: Having surgery to correct congenital heart defects, healthy Finnish infants acted as the donors. Obtained as resections during corrective heart surgery, the thymus tissue was then studied. V and J genes seemed to be used with bias in thymic and blood repertoires. Related research found strongly overlapping thymic repertoires in unrelated individuals.

The chain couples TRBV4-1 to TRBJ1-2; the D is unclear. This clonotype was sampled from a boy under two years old with a congenital heart defect. The specimen sequenced was thymocytes. The CDR3 reads CASSQDTLTPPYGYTF. CDR3 sequence (DNA): TGCGCCAGCAGCCAAGATACCCTGACACCGCCCTATGGCTACACCTTC.